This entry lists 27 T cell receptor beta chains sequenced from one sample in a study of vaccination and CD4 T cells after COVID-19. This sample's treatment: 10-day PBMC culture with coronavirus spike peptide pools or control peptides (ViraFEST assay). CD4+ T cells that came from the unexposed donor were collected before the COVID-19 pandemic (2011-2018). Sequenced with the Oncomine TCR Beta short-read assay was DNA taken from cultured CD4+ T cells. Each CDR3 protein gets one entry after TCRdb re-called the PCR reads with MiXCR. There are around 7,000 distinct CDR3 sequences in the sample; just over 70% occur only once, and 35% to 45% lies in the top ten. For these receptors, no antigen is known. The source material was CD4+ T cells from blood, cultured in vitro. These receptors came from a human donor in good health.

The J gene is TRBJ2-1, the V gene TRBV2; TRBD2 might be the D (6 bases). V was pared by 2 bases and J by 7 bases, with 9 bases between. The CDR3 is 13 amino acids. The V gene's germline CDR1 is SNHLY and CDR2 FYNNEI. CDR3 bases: TGTGCCAGCAGTGAACCTGGGGGGAATGAGCAGTTCTTC. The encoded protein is CASSEPGGNEQFF.

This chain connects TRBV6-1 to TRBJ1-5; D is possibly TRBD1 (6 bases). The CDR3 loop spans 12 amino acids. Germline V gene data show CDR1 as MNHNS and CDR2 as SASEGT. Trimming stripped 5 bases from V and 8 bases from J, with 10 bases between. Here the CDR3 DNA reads TGTGCCAGCAGTACAGGGAACGAGCCCCAGCATTTT. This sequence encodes CASSTGNEPQHF.

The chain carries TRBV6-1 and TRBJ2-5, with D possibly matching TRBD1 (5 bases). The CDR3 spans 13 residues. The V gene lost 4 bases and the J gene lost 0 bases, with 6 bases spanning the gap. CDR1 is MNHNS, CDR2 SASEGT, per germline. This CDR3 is CASSGTHQETQYF. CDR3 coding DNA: TGTGCCAGCAGTGGGACACACCAAGAGACCCAGTACTTC.

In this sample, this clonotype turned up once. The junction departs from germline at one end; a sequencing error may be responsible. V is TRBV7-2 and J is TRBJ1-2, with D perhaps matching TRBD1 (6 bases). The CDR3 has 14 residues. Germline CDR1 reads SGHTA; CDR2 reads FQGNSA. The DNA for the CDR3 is TGTGCCAGCAGCCTAGCCCTAGGGACATCTGGCTACACCTTC. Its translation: CASSLALGTSGYTF.

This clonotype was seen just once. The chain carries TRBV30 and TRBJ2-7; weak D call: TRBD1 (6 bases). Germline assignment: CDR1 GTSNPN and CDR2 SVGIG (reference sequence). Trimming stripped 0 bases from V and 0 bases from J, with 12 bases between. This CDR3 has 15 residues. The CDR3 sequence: CAWSVRSGVSYEQYF. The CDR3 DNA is TGTGCCTGGAGTGTACGATCAGGGGTCTCCTACGAGCAGTACTTC.

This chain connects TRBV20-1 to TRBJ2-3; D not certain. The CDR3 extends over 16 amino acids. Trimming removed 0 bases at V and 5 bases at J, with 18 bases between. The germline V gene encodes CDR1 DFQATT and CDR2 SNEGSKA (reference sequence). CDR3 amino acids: CSARDRIHIAQDTQYF. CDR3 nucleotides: TGCAGTGCTAGAGATCGAATTCATATCGCGCAAGATACGCAGTATTTT.

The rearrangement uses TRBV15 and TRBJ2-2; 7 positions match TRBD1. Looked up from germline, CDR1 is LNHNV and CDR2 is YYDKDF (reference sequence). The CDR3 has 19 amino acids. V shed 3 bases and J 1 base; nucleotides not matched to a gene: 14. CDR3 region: CATSSHPRVRQGNTGELFF. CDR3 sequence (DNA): TGTGCCACCAGCAGTCACCCCCGAGTGCGACAGGGGAACACCGGGGAGCTGTTTTTT.

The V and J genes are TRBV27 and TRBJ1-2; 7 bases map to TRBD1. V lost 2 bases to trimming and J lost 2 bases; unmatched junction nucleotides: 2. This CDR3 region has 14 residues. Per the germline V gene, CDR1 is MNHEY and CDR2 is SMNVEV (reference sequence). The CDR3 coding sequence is TGTGCCAGCAGTTTACGACAGGGAAACTATGGCTACACCTTC. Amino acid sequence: CASSLRQGNYGYTF.

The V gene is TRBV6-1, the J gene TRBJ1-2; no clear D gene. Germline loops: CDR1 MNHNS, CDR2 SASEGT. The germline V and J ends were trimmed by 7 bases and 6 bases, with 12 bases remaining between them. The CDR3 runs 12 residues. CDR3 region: CASTNRGDGYTF. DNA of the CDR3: TGTGCCAGCACCAACCGCGGAGATGGCTACACCTTC.

The CDR3 is CASSYGTSYGYTF. CDR3 DNA: TGTGCCAGCAGTTACGGGACCTCGTATGGCTACACCTTC. The gene calls are TRBV6-5 and TRBJ1-2; D is perhaps TRBD1 (5 bases). The CDR3 contains 13 residues. Germline assignment: CDR1 MNHEY and CDR2 SVGAGI. Trimming shortened V by 2 bases and J by 5 bases, and 9 bases separated the two germline ends.

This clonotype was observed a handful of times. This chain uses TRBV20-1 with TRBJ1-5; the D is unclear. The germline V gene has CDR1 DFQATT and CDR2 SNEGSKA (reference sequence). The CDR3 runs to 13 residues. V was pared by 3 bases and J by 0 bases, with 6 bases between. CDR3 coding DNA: TGCAGTGCTAGTCCCGGTAGCAATCAGCCCCAGCATTTT. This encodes CSASPGSNQPQHF.

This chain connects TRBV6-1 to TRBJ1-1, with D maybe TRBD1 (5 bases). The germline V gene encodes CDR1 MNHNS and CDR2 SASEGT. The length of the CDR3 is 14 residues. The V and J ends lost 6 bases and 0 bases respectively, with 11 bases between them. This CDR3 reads CASRRDSMNTEAFF. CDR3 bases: TGTGCCAGCAGAAGGGACTCCATGAACACTGAAGCTTTCTTT.

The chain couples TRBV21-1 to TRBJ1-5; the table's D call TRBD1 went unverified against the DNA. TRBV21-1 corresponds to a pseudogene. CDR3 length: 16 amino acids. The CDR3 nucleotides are TGTGCCAGCAGTTGGTTGAGGGGCAAAGGGGGTCAGCCCCAGCATTTT. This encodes CASSWLRGKGGQPQHF.

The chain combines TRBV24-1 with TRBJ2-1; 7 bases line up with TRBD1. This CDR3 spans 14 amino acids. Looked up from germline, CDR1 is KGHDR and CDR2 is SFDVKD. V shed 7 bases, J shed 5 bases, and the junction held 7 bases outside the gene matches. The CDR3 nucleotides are TGTGCCACCAGCCGGGACAGAGTTAACAATGAGCAGTTCTTC. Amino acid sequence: CATSRDRVNNEQFF.

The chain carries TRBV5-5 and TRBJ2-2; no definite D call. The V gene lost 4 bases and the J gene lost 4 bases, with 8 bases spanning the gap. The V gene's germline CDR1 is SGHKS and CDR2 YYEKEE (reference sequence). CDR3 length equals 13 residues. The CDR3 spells CASSLRLTGELFF. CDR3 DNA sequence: TGTGCCAGCAGCCTGCGGCTCACCGGGGAGCTGTTTTTT.

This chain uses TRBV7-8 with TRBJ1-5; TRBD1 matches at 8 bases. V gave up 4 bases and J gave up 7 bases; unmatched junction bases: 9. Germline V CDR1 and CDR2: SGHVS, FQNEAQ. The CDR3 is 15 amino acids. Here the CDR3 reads CASSSLQGADQPQHF. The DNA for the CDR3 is TGTGCCAGCAGCTCACTTCAGGGGGCGGACCAGCCCCAGCATTTT.

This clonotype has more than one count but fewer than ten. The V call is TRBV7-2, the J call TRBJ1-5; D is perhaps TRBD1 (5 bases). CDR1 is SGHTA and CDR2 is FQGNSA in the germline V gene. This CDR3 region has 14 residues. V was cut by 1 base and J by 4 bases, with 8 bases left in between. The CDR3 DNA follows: TGTGCCAGCAGCTTAGTGGGGGGAAATCAGCCCCAGCATTTT. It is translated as CASSLVGGNQPQHF.

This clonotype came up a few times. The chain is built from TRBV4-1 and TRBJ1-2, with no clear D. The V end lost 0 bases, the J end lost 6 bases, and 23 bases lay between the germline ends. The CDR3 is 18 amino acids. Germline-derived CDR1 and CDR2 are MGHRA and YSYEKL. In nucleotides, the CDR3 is TGCGCCAGCAGCCAAGAGGGGTGGACGTTCCTAGACCCTAATGGCTACACCTTC. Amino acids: CASSQEGWTFLDPNGYTF.

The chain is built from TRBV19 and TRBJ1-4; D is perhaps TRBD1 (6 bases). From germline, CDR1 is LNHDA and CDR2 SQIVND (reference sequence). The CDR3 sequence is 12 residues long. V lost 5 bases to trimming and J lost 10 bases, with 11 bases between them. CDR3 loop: CASSDEGGKLFF. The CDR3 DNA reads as TGTGCCAGTAGTGACGAGGGGGGAAAACTGTTTTTT.

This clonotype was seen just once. The CDR3 DNA sequence: TGTGCCAGCAGCTCGGGACTAGCGGGAGGGCAAGAGACCCAGTACTTC. It is translated as CASSSGLAGGQETQYF. The chain is built from TRBV27 and TRBJ2-5; TRBD2 matches 16 bases. This CDR3 comprises 16 residues. Trimming removed 6 bases from V and 2 bases from J; junction bases left unmatched: 3. In germline, CDR1 is MNHEY, CDR2 SMNVEV (reference sequence).

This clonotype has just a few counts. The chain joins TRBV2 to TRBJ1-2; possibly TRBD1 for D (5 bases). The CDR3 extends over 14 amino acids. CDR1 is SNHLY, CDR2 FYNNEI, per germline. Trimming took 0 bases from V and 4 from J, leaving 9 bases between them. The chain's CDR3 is CASSEALGGYGYTF. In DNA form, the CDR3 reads TGTGCCAGCAGTGAAGCGCTCGGGGGCTATGGCTACACCTTC.

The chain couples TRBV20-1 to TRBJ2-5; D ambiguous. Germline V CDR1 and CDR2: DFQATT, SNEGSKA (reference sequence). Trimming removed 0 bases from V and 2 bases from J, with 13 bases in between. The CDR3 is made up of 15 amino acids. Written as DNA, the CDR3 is TGCAGTGCTAGAGAGCAGGCAAGAACGCAAGAGACCCAGTACTTC. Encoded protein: CSAREQARTQETQYF.

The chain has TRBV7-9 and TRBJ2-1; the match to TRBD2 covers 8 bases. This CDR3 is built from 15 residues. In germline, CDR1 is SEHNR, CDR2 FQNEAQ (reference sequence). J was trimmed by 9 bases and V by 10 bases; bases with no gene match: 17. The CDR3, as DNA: TGTGCCATCCCAAAGGGACCAGCGGGGGCTGGTGAGCAGTTCTTC. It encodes CAIPKGPAGAGEQFF.

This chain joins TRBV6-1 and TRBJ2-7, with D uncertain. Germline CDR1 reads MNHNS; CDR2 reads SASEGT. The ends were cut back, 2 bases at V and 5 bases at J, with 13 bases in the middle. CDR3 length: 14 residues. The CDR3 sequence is CASSEREGVHEQYF. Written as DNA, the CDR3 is TGTGCCAGCAGTGAACGTGAAGGTGTACACGAGCAGTACTTC.

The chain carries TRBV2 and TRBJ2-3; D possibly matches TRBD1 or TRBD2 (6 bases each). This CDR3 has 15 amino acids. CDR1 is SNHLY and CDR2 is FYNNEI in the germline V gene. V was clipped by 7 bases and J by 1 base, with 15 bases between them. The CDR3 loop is CASKRGAIRTDTQYF. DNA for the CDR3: TGTGCCAGCAAAAGGGGGGCTATCCGCACAGATACGCAGTATTTT.

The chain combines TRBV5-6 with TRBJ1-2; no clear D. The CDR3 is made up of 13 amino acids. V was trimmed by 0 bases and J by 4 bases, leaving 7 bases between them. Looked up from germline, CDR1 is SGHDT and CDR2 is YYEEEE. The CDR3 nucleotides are TGTGCCAGCAGCTTGGTAGCCGGCTATGGCTACACCTTC. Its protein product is CASSLVAGYGYTF.

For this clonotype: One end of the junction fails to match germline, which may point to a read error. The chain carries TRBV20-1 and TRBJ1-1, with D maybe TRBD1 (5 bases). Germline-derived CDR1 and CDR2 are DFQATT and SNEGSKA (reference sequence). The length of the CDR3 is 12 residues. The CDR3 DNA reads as TGCAGTGCTAAGTGGGGGAACGCTGAAGCTTTCTTT. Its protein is CSAKWGNAEAFF.